These T cell receptor beta chains were read from a single sample in a study of T cell responses to AZD1222 COVID-19 vaccine. Method: immunoSEQ multiplex PCR; TCRdb's copy keeps in-frame clones and lacks some. The sample consists of around 200,000 clones, 70% to 90% of them appearing once. The sample was peripheral blood, taken on day 0 of AZD1222 vaccination. Every receptor here comes from an adult in good health. The conserved cysteine and the conserved F or W are not part of the CDR3 here.

V gene: TRBV7-9
CDR3 protein: ASSRTGRTGELF

V gene: TRBV5-1
CDR3 protein: ASSLAGEYQSPLH

V gene: TRBV13
CDR3 protein: ASSPAQGRSNQPQH

V gene: TRBV19
CDR3 protein: ASKGGGDTEAF

V gene: TRBV2
CDR3 protein: ASTPGQLNTEAF

V gene: TRBV18
CDR3 protein: ASSPDRGLLAEAF

V gene: TRBV2
CDR3 protein: ASNLATNEKLF

V gene: TRBV7-3
CDR3 protein: ASSSGGRETQY

V gene: TRBV5-1
CDR3 protein: ASSFNSRAYEQY

V gene: TRBV5-8
CDR3 protein: ASRSISGLLGVAF

V gene: TRBV6-2/TRBV6-3
CDR3 protein: ASSRPQGGGTQY

V gene: TRBV5-6
CDR3 protein: ASTSQGLGNTIY

V gene: TRBV9
CDR3 protein: ASSPNRGQALF

V gene: TRBV7-9
CDR3 protein: ASSLGLEKLF

V gene: TRBV7-9
CDR3 protein: ASSHTGGHEQY

V gene: TRBV27
CDR3 protein: ASSSGTLYEQY

V gene: TRBV7-2
CDR3 protein: ASSLDRVSLGYGYT

V gene: TRBV28
CDR3 protein: ASSFAGGRTGELF

V gene: TRBV4-3
CDR3 protein: ASSQDGGPGVKTYGYT

V gene: TRBV3-1/TRBV3-2
CDR3 protein: ASSQGWGKGGYT

V gene: TRBV6-2/TRBV6-3
CDR3 protein: ASSRDRGSKAEAF

V gene: TRBV11-2
CDR3 protein: ASSPQTGAGNTIY

V gene: TRBV3-1/TRBV3-2
CDR3 protein: ASSQDWETQY

V gene: TRBV3-1/TRBV3-2
CDR3 protein: ASSTPRTSINNEQF

V gene: TRBV30
CDR3 protein: AWSSGGRGTGELF

V gene: TRBV7-2
CDR3 protein: ASSPMKFGETQY

V gene: TRBV5-5
CDR3 protein: ASSGTGGRTDTQY

V gene: TRBV5-5
CDR3 protein: ASSSGGGEGEKLF

V gene: TRBV30
CDR3 protein: AWKSTGTSPGELF

V gene: TRBV5-1
CDR3 protein: ASSLEIGMNGYT

V gene: TRBV7-3
CDR3 protein: ASSSRDSYTGELF

V gene: TRBV7-3
CDR3 protein: ASSQSGTGNTEAF

V gene: TRBV2
CDR3 protein: ASGVGGSSNYGYT

V gene: TRBV6-2/TRBV6-3
CDR3 protein: ASSYTSGQARYGYT

V gene: TRBV20-1
CDR3 protein: SAVRDDGYT

V gene: TRBV12-3/TRBV12-4
CDR3 protein: ASSFRDSYGYT

V gene: TRBV27
CDR3 protein: ASSLQAGSDYGYT

V gene: TRBV6-5
CDR3 protein: ASSYPFSWGLYGYT

V gene: TRBV3-1/TRBV3-2
CDR3 protein: ASSQMGGGREAQH

V gene: TRBV7-8
CDR3 protein: ASSYGGMDTEAF

V gene: TRBV10-3
CDR3 protein: AISEYSLYRGKVTGELF

V gene: TRBV27
CDR3 protein: ASSTPTGITPYEQY

V gene: TRBV5-1
CDR3 protein: ASREAGDPEAF

V gene: TRBV15
CDR3 protein: ATSRGENTEAF

V gene: TRBV19
CDR3 protein: ASTMDRSSYNEQF

V gene: TRBV9
CDR3 protein: ASSGRSRDTGELF

V gene: TRBV5-1
CDR3 protein: ASSLGLGMGEETQY

V gene: TRBV9
CDR3 protein: ASSTTGSYEQY

V gene: TRBV4-1
CDR3 protein: ASSQEGQGYTQPQH

V gene: TRBV2
CDR3 protein: ASRVDTTTNEKLF

V gene: TRBV5-1
CDR3 protein: ASSPSIGTEAF

V gene: TRBV7-8
CDR3 protein: ASSLRGGQGSPLH